Detailed here is one T cell receptor beta chain. V gave up 6 bases and J gave up 7 bases, with 16 bases separating them. The CDR3 has 13 residues. Germline CDR1 is SGHDN and CDR2 is FVKESK. This sample stems from a study of brain T cells in children with intractable seizures. This sample's time point: blood from clinic visit 5 months post-surgery; TSC patient then seizure free. Data came from immunoSEQ multiplex PCR; TCRdb stores just in-frame clones and leaves some out. The sample lists 300,000 to 400,000 clones; about 93% were seen once. The sequence was obtained from a boy under two years old with tuberous sclerosis and intractable seizures. The J gene is TRBJ2-7, the V gene TRBV14; D unresolved. The sample consisted of peripheral blood, taken about 5 months after surgery. This chain's CDR3 is CASSINPLWEQYF. The CDR3 DNA reads TGTGCCAGCAGTATAAATCCCCTCTGGGAGCAGTACTTC. Together with reference TRBV14 and TRBJ2-7, the CDR3 gives the full variable domain: EAGVTQFPSHSVIEKGQTVTLRCDPISGHDNLYWYRRVMGKEIKFLLHFVKESKQDESGMPNNRFLAERTGGTYSTLKVQPAELEDSGVYFCASSINPLWEQYFGPGTRLTVT.